One and the same sample provided the 20 T cell receptor beta chains below, sequenced in a study of memory CD4+ T cells and cytomegalovirus serostatus. The sort gate was single viable CD3+CD4+CD8-CD45RO+ cells for memory CD4+ T cells. Profiling relied on immunoSEQ multiplex PCR, and the TCRdb table lists in-frame clones only, not all of them. The sample yields over 75,000 clones, roughly 80% seen once. Sample: memory CD4+ T cells from blood. Source of these receptors: an adult in good health and CMV-seropositive.

This clone was detected only a few times. The chain recombines TRBV29-1 with TRBJ2-5; D is uncertain. The CDR3 extends over 14 amino acids. With 2 bases removed from V and 2 bases from J, the gap between germline ends came to 12 bases. The germline gives CDR1 SQVTM, CDR2 ANQGSEA. In DNA, the CDR3 is TGCAGCGTTGAATCGGCAGGCCTACAAGAGACCCAGTACTTC. Translating it yields CSVESAGLQETQYF.

The rearrangement uses TRBV15 and TRBJ2-7; D is unresolved. V shed 4 bases and J shed 0 bases, with 10 bases lying between them. Looked up from germline, CDR1 is LNHNV and CDR2 is YYDKDF (reference sequence). The CDR3 consists of 14 residues. The CDR3 coding sequence is TGTGCCACCAGCATCTCACAGAGCTCCTACGAGCAGTACTTC. This codes for CATSISQSSYEQYF.

The chain uses TRBV2 and TRBJ2-5; weak D call: TRBD2 (7 bases). Per germline, CDR1 SNHLY and CDR2 FYNNEI. The CDR3 contains 13 residues. Trimming left V 8 bases short and J 1 base short, with 11 bases between. CDR3 loop: CASGGGGQETQYF. CDR3 sequence (DNA): TGTGCCAGCGGGGGAGGGGGCCAAGAGACCCAGTACTTC.

On this clone itself: The sample holds other DNA sequences that translate to the same CDR3. The rearrangement joins TRBV10-1 to TRBJ1-1; D remains unclear. The V gene's germline CDR1 is WNHNN and CDR2 SYGVQD (reference sequence). The CDR3 has 13 residues. V was cut by 0 bases and J by 1 base, with 3 bases left in between. The CDR3 loop reads CASSESWNTEAFF. DNA of the CDR3: TGCGCCAGCAGTGAGTCTTGGAACACTGAAGCTTTCTTT.

The rearrangement uses TRBV14 and TRBJ2-1, with TRBD1 matching over 9 bases. There are 17 residues in the CDR3. CDR1 SGHDN and CDR2 FVKESK come from the germline V gene. Losses at the gene ends were 1 base for V and 7 bases for J; bases not matched to a gene: 11. Here the CDR3 reads CASSQGPGQGSWNEQFF. The CDR3 DNA reads as TGTGCCAGCAGCCAAGGACCGGGACAGGGAAGTTGGAATGAGCAGTTCTTC.

The chain is built from TRBV28 and TRBJ2-7, with 8 bases identical to TRBD2. V was clipped by 3 bases and J by 2 bases; unmatched bases: 12. Germline V lookup: CDR1 MDHEN, CDR2 SYDVKM. The CDR3 spans 17 residues. The CDR3 here is CASSFSRKGLVTYEQYF. In DNA form, the CDR3 reads TGTGCCAGCAGTTTTTCAAGAAAGGGACTAGTTACCTACGAGCAGTACTTC. Filled out from reference TRBV28 and TRBJ2-7, the complete variable domain reads DVKVTQSSRYLVKRTGEKVFLECVQDMDHENMFWYRQDPGLGLRLIYFSYDVKMKEKGDIPEGYSVSREKKERFSLILESASTNQTSMYLCASSFSRKGLVTYEQYFGPGTRLTVT.

The chain links TRBV6-1 to TRBJ1-5; the D gene is possibly TRBD1 (5 bases). The germline gives CDR1 MNHNS, CDR2 SASEGT. The CDR3 sequence is 12 residues long. V dropped 8 bases and J dropped 4 bases, with 9 bases sitting between them. CDR3 sequence: CASRDGNQPQHF. DNA of the CDR3: TGTGCCAGCCGGGACGGAAATCAGCCCCAGCATTTT.

The CDR3 DNA is TGTGCCAGTAGTGAACAGGGGATGTATGGCTACACCTTC. Protein product: CASSEQGMYGYTF. The chain uses TRBV19 and TRBJ1-2; TRBD1 matches at 7 bases. V lost 5 bases and J lost 5; bases outside the gene matches: 5. CDR1 is LNHDA and CDR2 is SQIVND in the germline V gene (reference sequence). The CDR3 has 13 amino acids.

This sequence joins TRBV11-2 and TRBJ1-3; tentatively, D is TRBD1 (5 bases). Looked up from germline, CDR1 is SGHAT and CDR2 is FQNNGV. CDR3 length equals 16 residues. The V and J ends lost 0 bases and 3 bases respectively, with 12 bases between them. The CDR3 reads CASSLDSSGGGNTIYF. CDR3 bases: TGTGCCAGCAGCTTAGATTCGTCGGGGGGTGGAAACACCATATATTTT.

V usage is TRBV7-2 and J usage is TRBJ2-7; 14 positions agree with TRBD2. The CDR3 sequence is 15 residues long. V lost 4 bases and J lost 4; bases outside the gene matches: 3. The V gene's germline CDR1 is SGHTA and CDR2 FQGNSA. The CDR3 DNA follows: TGTGCCAGCAGCTCGGGGACTAGCGGGAGATACGAGCAGTACTTC. Protein sequence: CASSSGTSGRYEQYF. Full variable domain (rest looked up from reference TRBV7-2 and TRBJ2-7): GAGVSQSPSNKVTEKGKDVELRCDPISGHTALYWYRQSLGQGLEFLIYFQGNSAPDKSGLPSDRFSAERTGGSVSTLTIQRTQQEDSAVYLCASSSGTSGRYEQYFGPGTRLTVT.

J is TRBJ1-2 and V is TRBV2; perhaps TRBD1 as D (5 bases). Germline-derived CDR1 and CDR2 are SNHLY and FYNNEI. V lost 3 bases, J lost 9 bases, and 11 bases lay in between. The CDR3 runs 12 residues. CDR3 protein: CASSERQGRYTF. The CDR3 DNA is TGTGCCAGCAGTGAGCGGCAGGGCCGCTACACCTTC. Complete variable domain (other parts from reference TRBV2 and TRBJ1-2): EPEVTQTPSHQVTQMGQEVILRCVPISNHLYFYWYRQILGQKVEFLVSFYNNEISEKSEIFDDQFSVERPDGSNFTLKIRSTKLEDSAMYFCASSERQGRYTFGSGTRLTVV.

V and J are TRBV6-5 and TRBJ2-5; D perhaps matches TRBD1 (6 bases). The J call may be wrong; the DNA end is better matched by TRBJ2-7. The CDR3 is made up of 13 amino acids. Germline CDR1 is MNHEY and CDR2 is SVGAGI. The CDR3 bases are TGTGCCAGCAGAAAACAGGGCGCGGGCGAGCAGTACTTC. Its translation is CASRKQGAGEQYF.

The chain recombines TRBV5-4 with TRBJ1-1; D gene unclear. CDR1 and CDR2 (germline): SGHNT, YYREEE (reference sequence). This CDR3 region has 15 residues. V lost 4 bases and J lost 3, with 16 bases in between. Here the CDR3 DNA reads TGTGCCAGCAGCCCCACCAATTTAGGCCACACTGAAGCTTTCTTT. Encoded protein: CASSPTNLGHTEAFF.

J is TRBJ2-7 and V is TRBV5-6; 7 bases agree with TRBD2. V lost 0 bases, J lost 6 bases, and 9 bases stayed unmatched. Germline V gene data show CDR1 as SGHDT and CDR2 as YYEEEE. CDR3 length equals 15 residues. CDR3 in DNA: TGTGCCAGCAGCTTGGAAAGCGGGGAGTCAAGCGAGCAGTACTTC. This sequence encodes CASSLESGESSEQYF.

This chain uses TRBV14 with TRBJ1-2; D not certain. Between the trimmed V and J ends, which lost 2 bases and 4 bases, there was a span of 5 bases. CDR1 is SGHDN and CDR2 is FVKESK in the germline V gene. This CDR3 comprises 12 residues. CDR3 in amino acids: CASSQNPYGYTF. The CDR3 nucleotides read TGTGCCAGCAGCCAAAACCCCTATGGCTACACCTTC.

The chain combines TRBV10-3 with TRBJ2-1, with 7 bases matching TRBD1. The CDR3 loop spans 13 amino acids. Unmatched junction bases numbered 6, after V lost 4 bases and J lost 9 bases. The germline V gene has CDR1 ENHRY and CDR2 SYGVKD. CDR3 DNA: TGTGCCATCAGTGGCCTGGACAGGACTGAGCAGTTCTTC. Translating it yields CAISGLDRTEQFF.

This clone was recorded only once. This chain links TRBV7-9 with TRBJ1-2; 9 bases are a match to TRBD1. Per germline, CDR1 SEHNR and CDR2 FQNEAQ (reference sequence). The length of the CDR3 is 15 residues. Trimming cost V 6 bases and J 8 bases; bases outside gene matches: 13. DNA for the CDR3: TGTGCCAGCAGACCCGCGGGACAGGGTGGTTACGGCTACACCTTC. It yields the protein CASRPAGQGGYGYTF.

The V gene is TRBV9, the J gene TRBJ2-2; D might be TRBD1 or TRBD2, each matching 6 bases. The CDR3 is 18 amino acids. Germline CDR1 SGDLS, CDR2 YYNGEE. V was cut by 0 bases and J by 6 bases, with 21 bases left in between. The CDR3 loop is CASSVATGAGRSPGELFF. In DNA form, the CDR3 reads TGTGCCAGCAGCGTAGCTACGGGGGCGGGGAGGTCCCCCGGGGAGCTGTTTTTT.

This clone was recorded only once. The chain recombines TRBV4-2 with TRBJ2-7, with D possibly TRBD1 on 5 matching bases. V lost 4 bases and J lost 0, with 19 bases in between. CDR1 and CDR2 (germline): LGHNA, YNFKEQ. The CDR3 contains 17 residues. The CDR3 loop reads CASSPGPTAVISYEQYF. For the CDR3, the DNA is TGTGCCAGCAGCCCCGGCCCGACAGCCGTGATCTCCTACGAGCAGTACTTC.

The genes are TRBV7-9 and TRBJ1-4; D uncertain. V was shortened by 0 bases and J by 5 bases, with 10 bases between the two germline ends. The CDR3 length is 15 residues. Germline V gene lookup returns CDR1 SEHNR and CDR2 FQNEAQ (reference sequence). CDR3 nucleotide sequence: TGTGCCAGCAGCTTAGCCCGGCGAGAGAATGAAAAACTGTTTTTT. Protein product: CASSLARRENEKLFF.